Described below is a single T cell receptor beta chain sequence and its context. No antigen is known for it. V lost 6 bases, J lost 4 bases, and 12 bases lay in between. This CDR3 spans 12 amino acids. Germline V gene sequence: CDR1 SQVTM, CDR2 ANQGSEA. This sample was taken from a study of T cell responses to AZD1222 COVID-19 vaccine. Clones were sequenced by immunoSEQ multiplex PCR, and TCRdb holds only the in-frame ones, with some missing. The profile shows some 170,000 clones, 94% of them singletons. Study-wide points: Spike-specific TCR breadth rose after two AZD1222 doses, and depth rose as well. Reports indicate that nearly half of spike-specific TCRs are directed at unmutated variant regions. Regions 160-218 and 743-854 held dominance among vaccine-associated CD4 TCRs, which spanned spike. There were mostly white British donors and more females than males, and clonal diversity was possibly underestimated.

The chain uses TRBV29-1 and TRBJ2-5, with D perhaps matching TRBD2 (7 bases). Sequencing used peripheral blood, obtained 28 days after the second AZD1222 dose. This receptor was obtained from an adult who received the AZD1222 COVID-19 vaccine. The CDR3 nucleotides are TGCAGCGTACTAGGGGGGGGAGAGACCCAGTACTTC. Encoded protein: CSVLGGGETQYF.